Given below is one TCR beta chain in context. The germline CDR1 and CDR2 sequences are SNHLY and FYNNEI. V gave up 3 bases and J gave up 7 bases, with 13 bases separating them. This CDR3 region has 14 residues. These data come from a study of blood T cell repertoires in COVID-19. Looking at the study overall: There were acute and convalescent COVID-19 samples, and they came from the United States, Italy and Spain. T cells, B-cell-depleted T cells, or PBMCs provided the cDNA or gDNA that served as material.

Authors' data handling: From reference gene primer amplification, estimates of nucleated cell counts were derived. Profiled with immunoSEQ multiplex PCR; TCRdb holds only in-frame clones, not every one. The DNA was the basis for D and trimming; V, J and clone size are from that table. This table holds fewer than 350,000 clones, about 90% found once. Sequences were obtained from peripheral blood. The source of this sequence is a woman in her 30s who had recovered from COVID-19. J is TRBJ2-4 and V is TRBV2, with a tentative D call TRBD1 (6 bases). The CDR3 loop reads CASSEFQGLNIQYF. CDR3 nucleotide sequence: TGTGCCAGCAGTGAGTTCCAGGGGTTGAACATTCAGTACTTC.